The present T cell receptor beta chain was sequenced within a study of OX40 agonist ivuxolimab in advanced cancers. Study as a whole: A mean age of roughly 60 years, range roughly 20 to 80, was recorded, and more than 80% were male. Patients achieving partial responses numbered three: one hepatocellular carcinoma case and two cutaneous melanoma cases.

Assay used: immunoSEQ multiplex PCR; TCRdb lists only in-frame clones, some missing. The table shows around 72,000 clones, with about 88% occurring only once. Drawing of blood for sampling happened at baseline, at cycle 4 day 1, and at cycle 7 day 1. This CDR3 spans 15 amino acids. With V trimmed by 0 bases and J by 3 bases, 2 bases remained unmatched. Germline values: CDR1 SGHDT, CDR2 YYEEEE. The chain carries TRBV5-6 and TRBJ2-2, with 7 bases lining up with TRBD2. The sequences come from CD4+ or CD8+ T cells sorted from blood, collected in a trial of the OX40 agonist ivuxolimab. The receptor was isolated from an adult with an advanced solid tumor such as melanoma, head and neck, liver or kidney cancer. The DNA for the CDR3 is TGTGCCAGCAGCTTGGTGCTAGCGGACACCGGGGAGCTGTTTTTT. It encodes CASSLVLADTGELFF.